These 28 T cell receptor beta chains were sequenced from one sample in a study of molecular identifiers for immune sequencing clone quantification. TCRdb called the PCR reads again in MiXCR, with one record for every CDR3 protein. The table includes approximately 670,000 distinct CDR3 sequences, about 20% detected once. The sequenced sample consisted of naive CD8+ T cells from blood, with Jurkat cell RNA spiked in. Indicated subset: FACS-sorted CD8+CD4-CCR7+CD45RA+ naive T cells. Receptors originate from a human donor in good health. Some libraries in this study had Jurkat cell RNA spiked in.

The sample holds a few counts of this clonotype. One end of the junction varies from germline; a read error may be responsible. The V call is TRBV6-5, the J call TRBJ1-6; D is ambiguous. This CDR3 region has 15 residues. Per germline, CDR1 MNHEY and CDR2 SVGAGI. Written as DNA, the CDR3 is TGTGCCAGTACGGAGTCGAGCTCCGATAATTCACCCCTCCACTTT. Translation: CASTESSSDNSPLHF.

This chain uses TRBV6-2 or TRBV6-3 with TRBJ2-7, with D hard to call. The CDR3 loop spans 14 amino acids. Germline V CDR1 and CDR2: MNHEY, SVGEGT. Trimming stripped 7 bases from V and 0 bases from J, with 13 bases between. CDR3: CASTPLPSSYEQYF. As DNA, the CDR3 is TGTGCCAGCACCCCCCTTCCGAGCTCCTACGAGCAGTACTTC.

Points on this clonotype: A read error may explain this, as a much larger clone is one base away. The chain uses TRBV9 and TRBJ2-7; TRBD1 might be the D (6 bases). This CDR3 region has 14 residues. Germline V gene lookup returns CDR1 SGDLS and CDR2 YYNGEE. The CDR3 DNA sequence: TGTGCCAGCAGCGCGGGACACAACTCCTACGAGCGGTACTTC. It is translated as CASSAGHNSYERYF.

There are many counts of this clonotype. The chain uses TRBV7-9 and TRBJ2-7; D call uncertain. CDR1 SEHNR and CDR2 FQNEAQ come from the germline V gene (reference sequence). The V end was cut by 3 bases, the J end by 3 bases, with 6 bases between. The CDR3 is made up of 12 amino acids. CDR3 bases: TGTGCCAGCAGCTTGGGTCGCTACGAGCAGTACTTC. This translates into CASSLGRYEQYF.

This clonotype was detected ten times or more. J is TRBJ1-1 and V is TRBV7-9; D is undetermined. The CDR3 extends over 16 amino acids. The V and J ends lost 5 bases and 2 bases respectively, with 18 bases between them. CDR1 and CDR2 from the germline V gene are SEHNR and FQNEAQ (reference sequence). The CDR3 reads CASSPVLVWGNTEAFF. CDR3 DNA: TGTGCCAGCAGCCCAGTTTTGGTTTGGGGAAACACTGAAGCTTTCTTT.

This clonotype showed up many times. At one boundary the junction diverges from the germline segment, which might be a read error. This chain links TRBV7-7 with TRBJ2-3; 10 bases map to TRBD1. This CDR3 comprises 21 residues. Germline CDR1 SSHAT, CDR2 FNYEAQ (reference sequence). CDR3 sequence: CASSLSPFQLSAGQGTDTQYF. The CDR3 DNA follows: TGTGCTAGCAGCTTATCCCCGTTCCAACTATCTGCGGGACAGGGGACAGATACGCAGTATTTT. Filled out from reference TRBV7-7 and TRBJ2-3, the complete variable domain reads GAGVSQSPRYKVTKRGQDVTLRCDPISSHATLYWYQQALGQGPEFLTYFNYEAQPDKSGLPSDRFSAERPEGSISTLTIQRTEQRDSAMYRCASSLSPFQLSAGQGTDTQYFGPGTRLTVL.

Remarks on this clonotype: A much larger clone differs by one base, so this may be a read error. The J gene is TRBJ1-1, the V gene TRBV28; unclear D gene. CDR3 size: 14 residues. The V gene's germline CDR1 is MDHEN and CDR2 SYDVKM. CDR3 DNA: TGTGCCAGCAGTTTCCGTGGCGGGAGCACTAAAGCTTTCTTT. Translating it yields CASSFRGGSTKAFF.

Notes on this clonotype: A much larger clone lies a single base off, so this may be a read error. Because it lacks the conserved phenylalanine or tryptophan at the end, this CDR3 is likely a read error. This sequence joins TRBV20-1 and TRBJ2-1; weak D call: TRBD2 (7 bases). The CDR3 loop spans 13 amino acids. V lost 5 bases and J lost 9, with 17 bases in between. Germline lookup yields CDR1 DFQATT and CDR2 SNEGSKA (reference sequence). In DNA, the CDR3 is TGCAGTGCTCATAACGGGGGGCGTGTTGAGCAGTTCTCC. Translated, it gives CSAHNGGRVEQFS.

About this clonotype itself: A much larger clonotype is one base distant, so this may be a read error. V and J are TRBV20-1 and TRBJ1-2; the match to TRBD1 covers 7 bases. This CDR3 comprises 13 residues. CDR1 and CDR2 (germline): DFQATT, SNEGSKA (reference sequence). CDR3 region: CGARDKGGVGYTF. The CDR3 DNA reads TGCGGTGCTAGAGATAAAGGGGGCGTAGGCTACACCTTC.

This clonotype was seen many times. The CDR3 loop is CASSFGRSNHSNQPQHF. CDR3 DNA sequence: TGTGCCAGCAGCTTTGGTCGGAGCAATCATAGCAATCAGCCCCAGCATTTT. J is TRBJ1-5 and V is TRBV7-2; D uncertain. CDR1 and CDR2 from the germline V gene are SGHTA and FQGNSA. V shed 3 bases and J shed 0 bases, with 15 bases lying between them. CDR3 length: 17 amino acids.

This clonotype has ten or more counts. The rearrangement joins TRBV28 to TRBJ2-7; TRBD1 aligns across 9 bases. This CDR3 spans 15 amino acids. V shed 3 bases and J 7 bases; nucleotides not matched to a gene: 10. Germline values: CDR1 MDHEN, CDR2 SYDVKM. The CDR3 region has the DNA TGTGCCAGCAGTTTCCCGGGACAGGGTCTGGAAGAGCAGTACTTC. Protein: CASSFPGQGLEEQYF.

This chain joins TRBV20-1 and TRBJ2-7, with TRBD2 identical over 9 bases. The V and J ends lost 6 bases and 3 bases, in that order; junction bases with no gene match: 18. CDR1 and CDR2 (germline): DFQATT, SNEGSKA (reference sequence). CDR3 length: 17 amino acids. For the CDR3, the DNA is TGCAGTGCCCGCGGCTCCATGTCGGGACTAGCCAACTACGAGCAGTACTTC. It codes for CSARGSMSGLANYEQYF.

This clonotype was detected only a few times. V usage is TRBV9 and J usage is TRBJ2-1, with 7 bases fitting TRBD2. Germline CDR1 reads SGDLS; CDR2 reads YYNGEE. V was clipped by 0 bases and J by 8 bases; unmatched bases: 5. The CDR3 length is 14 residues. The DNA of the CDR3 is TGTGCCAGCAGCGTAGGGGGGGGAGGCTATGAGCAGTTCTTC. It translates to CASSVGGGGYEQFF.

This clonotype was detected only a few times. The gene calls are TRBV7-9 and TRBJ2-7; 9 bases fit TRBD1. Germline CDR1 SEHNR, CDR2 FQNEAQ (reference sequence). The CDR3 has 15 amino acids. Unmatched junction bases numbered 7, after V lost 2 bases and J lost 5 bases. CDR3 coding DNA: TGTGCCAGCAGCTTAAGTGACAGGGGGACCCACGAGCAGTACTTC. This encodes CASSLSDRGTHEQYF.

This clonotype was observed at least ten times. The chain carries TRBV7-9 and TRBJ2-7; the D is unclear. Trimming shortened V by 0 bases and J by 2 bases, and 8 bases separated the two germline ends. Germline loops: CDR1 SEHNR, CDR2 FQNEAQ (reference sequence). CDR3 length equals 14 residues. CDR3 region: CASSLAGATYEQYF. The CDR3 DNA reads as TGTGCCAGCAGCTTAGCGGGTGCCACCTACGAGCAGTACTTC.

This clonotype was recorded many times. The chain couples TRBV6-5 to TRBJ1-2, with 8 bases fitting TRBD1. The CDR3 has 13 residues. The germline gives CDR1 MNHEY, CDR2 SVGAGI. V shed 2 bases, J shed 8 bases, and the junction held 4 bases outside the gene matches. The CDR3 region has the DNA TGTGCCAGCAGTTACGATGGACAGGGCGGCTACACCTTC. Its translation: CASSYDGQGGYTF.

The chain couples TRBV11-2 to TRBJ2-1, with 9 bases lining up with TRBD2. Per germline, CDR1 SGHAT and CDR2 FQNNGV. The CDR3 has 14 amino acids. V lost 1 base and J lost 8; bases outside the gene matches: 3. Here the CDR3 DNA reads TGTGCCAGCAGCTTAGTCGGCGGGAGGGATGAGCAGTTCTTC. It specifies CASSLVGGRDEQFF.

The chain joins TRBV6-5 to TRBJ2-1; D perhaps matches TRBD1 (6 bases). This CDR3 is 15 amino acids long. From germline, CDR1 is MNHEY and CDR2 SVGAGI. Between the trimmed V and J ends, which lost 1 base and 2 bases, there was a span of 9 bases. As DNA, the CDR3 is TGTGCCAGCAGTTACTTACAGGGCACCTACAATGAGCAGTTCTTC. This encodes CASSYLQGTYNEQFF.

This clonotype has a count of ten or more. This chain links TRBV28 with TRBJ2-7, with 12 bases identical to TRBD1. Looked up from germline, CDR1 is MDHEN and CDR2 is SYDVKM. The CDR3 spans 16 residues. V lost 4 bases, J lost 2 bases, and 6 bases stayed unmatched. The CDR3 loop is CASSSRDRGRAYEQYF. The DNA of the CDR3 is TGTGCCAGCAGTTCGCGGGACAGGGGGCGAGCCTACGAGCAGTACTTC.

Ten or more counts support this clonotype. The rearrangement uses TRBV12-3 or TRBV12-4 and TRBJ2-7; possibly TRBD1 or TRBD2 for D (6 bases each). The CDR3 runs 14 residues. The ends were cut back, 3 bases at V and 0 bases at J, with 9 bases in the middle. The CDR3 sequence: CASSLRDNSYEQYF. DNA of the CDR3: TGTGCCAGCAGTTTGCGGGACAACTCCTACGAGCAGTACTTC.

This clonotype was recorded at least ten times. The genes are TRBV28 and TRBJ1-1; a possible D gene is TRBD1 (5 bases). Germline values: CDR1 MDHEN, CDR2 SYDVKM. This CDR3 comprises 13 residues. V gave up 7 bases and J gave up 1 base, with 10 bases separating them. For the CDR3, the DNA is TGTGCCAGCACGGGGACGGAGAACACTGAAGCTTTCTTT. It is translated as CASTGTENTEAFF.

J is TRBJ2-3 and V is TRBV16; 9 positions match TRBD1. CDR1 is KGHSY, CDR2 FQNENV, per germline. CDR3 length: 15 amino acids. The V gene end was trimmed by 0 bases and the J gene end by 4 bases; junction bases not matched to a gene: 2. CDR3 coding DNA: TGTGCCAGCAGCCAATCCCGACAGGGGGCAGATACGCAGTATTTT. Its protein product is CASSQSRQGADTQYF.

This clonotype was found many times. The chain combines TRBV28 with TRBJ1-3; D not resolved. This CDR3 spans 17 amino acids. With 6 bases removed from V and 2 bases from J, the gap between germline ends came to 20 bases. Germline V lookup: CDR1 MDHEN, CDR2 SYDVKM. CDR3 residues: CASSRLGEPLTGNTIYF. In nucleotides, the CDR3 is TGTGCCAGCAGCCGACTTGGGGAGCCCCTAACTGGAAACACCATATATTTT.

The chain carries TRBV27 and TRBJ2-1; D is ambiguous. Germline loops: CDR1 MNHEY, CDR2 SMNVEV (reference sequence). There are 13 residues in the CDR3. V shed 6 bases and J shed 5 bases, with 11 bases lying between them. CDR3 protein: CASSRTENNEQFF. As DNA, the CDR3 is TGTGCCAGCAGCCGGACCGAGAACAATGAGCAGTTCTTC.

This clonotype has ten or more counts. The J gene is TRBJ2-5, the V gene TRBV12-5; maybe TRBD1 (7 bases). Between the trimmed V and J ends, which lost 6 bases and 2 bases, there was a span of 13 bases. The CDR3 is 14 residues long. CDR1 and CDR2 (germline): LGHNT, FRNRAP. The CDR3 sequence: CASGGGQRQETQYF. The CDR3 DNA is TGTGCTAGTGGGGGGGGACAGAGGCAAGAGACCCAGTACTTC.

Many counts were recorded for this clonotype. This sequence joins TRBV19 and TRBJ2-3; the D gene could be TRBD1 or TRBD2 (6 bases each). With 7 bases removed from V and 6 bases from J, the gap between germline ends came to 17 bases. The CDR3 consists of 14 residues. Germline CDR1 and CDR2: LNHDA and SQIVND (reference sequence). The CDR3 region has the DNA TGTGCCAGTAACGACGGGGGCCCGAGCGATACGCAGTATTTT. The encoded protein is CASNDGGPSDTQYF.

A remark on this clonotype: A much larger clonotype is one base distant, so this may be a read error. The chain joins TRBV10-3 to TRBJ1-1; D unresolved. This CDR3 comprises 14 residues. The germline gives CDR1 ENHRY, CDR2 SYGVKD. CDR3 in amino acids: CAISVAGPRTEASF. The CDR3 DNA is TGTGCCATCAGTGTGGCAGGACCGAGGACTGAAGCTTCCTTT.

This clonotype was detected many times. The chain uses TRBV11-2 and TRBJ2-1; TRBD2 might be the D (5 bases). This CDR3 is built from 15 residues. CDR1 is SGHAT, CDR2 FQNNGV, per germline. The germline V and J ends were trimmed by 1 base and 0 bases, with 7 bases remaining between them. In nucleotides, the CDR3 is TGTGCCAGCAGCTTAGCGGGGATCTCCTACAATGAGCAGTTCTTC. Protein product: CASSLAGISYNEQFF.